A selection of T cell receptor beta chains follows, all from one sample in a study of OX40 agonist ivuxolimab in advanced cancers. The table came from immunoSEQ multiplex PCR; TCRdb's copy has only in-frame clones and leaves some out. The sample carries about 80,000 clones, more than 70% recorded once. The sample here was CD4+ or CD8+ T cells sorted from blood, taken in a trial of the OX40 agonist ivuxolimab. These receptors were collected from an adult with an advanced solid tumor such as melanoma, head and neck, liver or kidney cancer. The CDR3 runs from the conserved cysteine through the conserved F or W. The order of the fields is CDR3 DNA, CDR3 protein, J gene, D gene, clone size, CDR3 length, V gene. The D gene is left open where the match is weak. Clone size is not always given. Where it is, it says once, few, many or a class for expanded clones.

TGTGCCAGTAGTATGAGATACGAGCAGTTCTTC | CASSMRYEQFF | TRBJ2-1 | - | - | 11 | TRBV19
TGTGCCAGTAGTATACGAGGACTAGCGGGAGATCTCAATGAGCAGTTCTTC | CASSIRGLAGDLNEQFF | TRBJ2-1 | TRBD2 | - | 17 | TRBV19
TGCGCCAGCAGTCCCCCCGGGACTAGGAGTTGGAATGAGCAGTTCTTC | CASSPPGTRSWNEQFF | TRBJ2-1 | TRBD2 | - | 16 | TRBV10-1
TGTGCCAGCAGTTACGAGGGGAACTATGGCTACACCTTC | CASSYEGNYGYTF | TRBJ1-2 | - | - | 13 | TRBV6-6
TGCGCCAGCAGCCAGGGACAGGGTTTCACTGAAGCTTTCTTT | CASSQGQGFTEAFF | TRBJ1-1 | TRBD1 | - | 14 | TRBV5-1
TGTGCCAGCAGCCGCGGATCCACAGATACGCAGTATTTT | CASSRGSTDTQYF | TRBJ2-3 | - | once | 13 | TRBV4-2
TGTGCCAGCAGCTCGGGACTAGCGGCAGATACGCAGTATTTT | CASSSGLAADTQYF | TRBJ2-3 | TRBD2 | - | 14 | TRBV7-7
TGTGCCAGCAGTCCCCGTCCAGGGGCTAATTCACCCCTCCACTTT | CASSPRPGANSPLHF | TRBJ1-6 | - | few | 15 | TRBV6-5
TGCGCCAGCAGCCGGACAACGGGCACAGATACGCAGTATTTT | CASSRTTGTDTQYF | TRBJ2-3 | - | - | 14 | TRBV5-1
TGTGCCAGCTCACCAGACGTCGTTTGGGAAAAACTGTTTTTT | CASSPDVVWEKLFF | TRBJ1-4 | - | - | 14 | TRBV18
TGTGCCAGCAGCCCCGAGCCGTCTAGCGGGAGAATCTACGAGCAGTACTTC | CASSPEPSSGRIYEQYF | TRBJ2-7 | TRBD2 | - | 17 | TRBV5-6
TGTGCCAGCAGTCCGGGGGGTCCCCAAAACATTCAGTACTTC | CASSPGGPQNIQYF | TRBJ2-4 | TRBD2 | - | 14 | TRBV27
TGTGCCAGTGGGAATAGCTTCGCCTCTGGGGCCAACGTCCTGACTTTC | CASGNSFASGANVLTF | TRBJ2-6 | - | - | 16 | TRBV19
TGTGCCAGCAGCTTACAAAGCGCTGAGCAGTTCTTC | CASSLQSAEQFF | TRBJ2-1 | - | - | 12 | TRBV7-9
TGTGCCTGGAGTTGGTTCCGGGGTGAAAAACTGTTTTTT | CAWSWFRGEKLFF | TRBJ1-4 | - | - | 13 | TRBV30
TGCGCCAGCAAGGCCGGGACAGGGGCCTCGAACACCGGGGAGCTGTTTTTT | CASKAGTGASNTGELFF | TRBJ2-2 | TRBD1 | once | 17 | TRBV10-1
TGTGCCAGCAGCTGGGGCTTTGAGCAGTTCTTC | CASSWGFEQFF | TRBJ2-1 | - | - | 11 | TRBV5-6
TGTGCCAGCAGTTTAGGGCGGAGAGGGGGGACTGAAGCTTTCTTT | CASSLGRRGGTEAFF | TRBJ1-1 | - | - | 15 | TRBV27
TGTGCCAGCAGCTTGGGGACTAGCGGGAGGAGCTCCTACGAGCAGTACTTC | CASSLGTSGRSSYEQYF | TRBJ2-7 | TRBD2 | once | 17 | TRBV27
TGTGCCATCAGCGGACTAGCGGGAGGGAGCTCTGGGGCCAACGTCCTGACTTTC | CAISGLAGGSSGANVLTF | TRBJ2-6 | TRBD2 | once | 18 | TRBV10-3
TGTGCCAGCAGCCAAGATCCCAGCGGGGGTCCGACCGGGGAGCTGTTTTTT | CASSQDPSGGPTGELFF | TRBJ2-2 | TRBD2 | - | 17 | TRBV4-2
TGTGCCAGCAGCTTAGGTGGGAGGGCCTCCGGGGAGCTGTTTTTT | CASSLGGRASGELFF | TRBJ2-2 | TRBD2 | - | 15 | TRBV7-2